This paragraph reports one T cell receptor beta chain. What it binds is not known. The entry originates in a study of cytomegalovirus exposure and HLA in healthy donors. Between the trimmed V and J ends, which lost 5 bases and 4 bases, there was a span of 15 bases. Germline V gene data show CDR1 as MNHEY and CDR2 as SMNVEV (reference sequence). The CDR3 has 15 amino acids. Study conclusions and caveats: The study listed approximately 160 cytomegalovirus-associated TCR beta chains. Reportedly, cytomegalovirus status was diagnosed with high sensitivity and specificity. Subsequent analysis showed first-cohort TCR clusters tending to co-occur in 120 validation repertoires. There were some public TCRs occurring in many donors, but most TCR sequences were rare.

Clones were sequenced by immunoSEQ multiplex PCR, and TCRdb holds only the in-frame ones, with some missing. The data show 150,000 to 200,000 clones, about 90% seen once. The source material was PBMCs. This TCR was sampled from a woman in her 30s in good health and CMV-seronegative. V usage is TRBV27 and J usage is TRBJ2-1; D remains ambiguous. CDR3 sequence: CASSGQVNQYNEQFF. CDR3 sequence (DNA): TGTGCCAGCAGTGGGCAGGTGAACCAATACAATGAGCAGTTCTTC.